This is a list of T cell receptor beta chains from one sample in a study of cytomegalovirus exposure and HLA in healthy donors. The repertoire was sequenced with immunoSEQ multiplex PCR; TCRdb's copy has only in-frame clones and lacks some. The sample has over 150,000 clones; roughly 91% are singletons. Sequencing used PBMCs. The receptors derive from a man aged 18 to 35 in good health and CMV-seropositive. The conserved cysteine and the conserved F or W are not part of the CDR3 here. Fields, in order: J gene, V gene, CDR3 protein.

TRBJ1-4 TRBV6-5 ASSYAQLEKLF
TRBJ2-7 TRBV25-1 ASSAGGSYEQY
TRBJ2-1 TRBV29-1 SGGTSGQNEQF
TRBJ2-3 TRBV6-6 ASIQYLAGGADTQY
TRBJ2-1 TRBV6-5 ASSYSILANNEQF
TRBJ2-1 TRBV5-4 ASSTRTSGPYNEQF
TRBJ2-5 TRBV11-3 ASSPPWDSNFGETQY
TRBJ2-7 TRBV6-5 ASSSGTGGWEQY
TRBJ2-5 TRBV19 ASSIGRVPETQY
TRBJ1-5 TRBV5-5 ASSLEGRENQPQH
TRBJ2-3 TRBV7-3 ASSFSGSTDTQY
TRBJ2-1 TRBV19 ASSYLAGGPEQF
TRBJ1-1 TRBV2 ASRATLMNTEAF
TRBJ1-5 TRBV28 ASSLSSRGVFNQPQH
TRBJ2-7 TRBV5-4 ASTPSGSEYEQY
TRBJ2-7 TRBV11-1 ASSLSGRSYEQY
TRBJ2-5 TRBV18 ASSPQGWETQY
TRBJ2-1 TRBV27 ASSLYQGIIYNEQF
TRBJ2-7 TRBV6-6 ATAGLEQY
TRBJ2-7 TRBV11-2 ASSEQGLQY
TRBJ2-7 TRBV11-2 ASSPDVAGWLPGYEQY
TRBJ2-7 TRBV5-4 ASSLDTLYEQY
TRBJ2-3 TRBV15 ATNYLAGNSTDTQY
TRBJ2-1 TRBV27 ASSLRTPSARRDNEQF